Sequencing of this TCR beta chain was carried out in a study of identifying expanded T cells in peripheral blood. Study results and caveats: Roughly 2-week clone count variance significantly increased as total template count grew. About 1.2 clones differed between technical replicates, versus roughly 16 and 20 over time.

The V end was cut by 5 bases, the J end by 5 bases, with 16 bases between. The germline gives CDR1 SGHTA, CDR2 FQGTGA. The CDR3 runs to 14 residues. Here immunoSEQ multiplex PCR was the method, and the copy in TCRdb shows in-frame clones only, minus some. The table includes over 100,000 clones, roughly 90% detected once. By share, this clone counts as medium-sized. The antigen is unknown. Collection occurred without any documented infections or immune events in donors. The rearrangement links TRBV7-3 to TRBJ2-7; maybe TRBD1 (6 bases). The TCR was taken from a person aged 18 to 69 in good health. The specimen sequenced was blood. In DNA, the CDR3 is TGTGCCAGCAGCCCGACAGGTATCTTCGACGAGCAGTACTTC. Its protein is CASSPTGIFDEQYF.